What follows describes a single T cell receptor (beta chain). This sample is part of a study of blood T cell repertoires in COVID-19. This CDR3 is built from 14 residues. Germline CDR1 LGHDT, CDR2 YNNKEL (reference sequence). Germline trimming cut 4 bases from V and 0 bases from J; bases unmatched to any gene: 3. The method was immunoSEQ multiplex PCR; TCRdb's version includes in-frame clones alone and lacks a portion of them. The table has tens of thousands of clones, approximately 81% seen once. This clonotype was obtained from an elderly man with acute or convalescent COVID-19. This rearrangement joins TRBV3-1 (or the pseudogene TRBV3-2) to TRBJ2-7; 7 bases are a match to TRBD2. Sequencing input: peripheral blood. The CDR3 spells CASSREGSSYEQYF. The CDR3, as DNA: TGTGCCAGCAGCCGGGAGGGGAGCTCCTACGAGCAGTACTTC.